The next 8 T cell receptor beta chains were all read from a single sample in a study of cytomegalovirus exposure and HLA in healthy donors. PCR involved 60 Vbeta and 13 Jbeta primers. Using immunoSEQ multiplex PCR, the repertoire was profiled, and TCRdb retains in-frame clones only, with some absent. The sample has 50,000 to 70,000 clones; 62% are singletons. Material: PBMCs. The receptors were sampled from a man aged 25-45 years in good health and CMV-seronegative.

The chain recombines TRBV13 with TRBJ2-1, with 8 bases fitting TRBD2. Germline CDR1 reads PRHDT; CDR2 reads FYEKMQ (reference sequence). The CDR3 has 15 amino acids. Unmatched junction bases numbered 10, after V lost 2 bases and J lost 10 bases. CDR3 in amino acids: CASSLYTGGGTEQFF. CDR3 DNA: TGTGCCAGCAGCTTATATACGGGGGGGGGCACCGAGCAGTTCTTC. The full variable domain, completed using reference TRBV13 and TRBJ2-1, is AAGVIQSPRHLIKEKRETATLKCYPIPRHDTVYWYQQGPGQDPQFLISFYEKMQSDKGSIPDRFSAQQFSDYHSELNMSSLELGDSALYFCASSLYTGGGTEQFFGPGTRLTVL.

CDR3 sequence reads: CASSRSGSPNEKLFF. CDR3 bases: TGTGCCAGCTCACGATCGGGGTCTCCTAATGAAAAACTGTTTTTT. The genes are TRBV18 and TRBJ1-4; D is unresolved. The CDR3 covers 15 residues. Germline values: CDR1 KGHSH, CDR2 LQKENI. Trimming cost V 4 bases and J 3 bases, with 12 bases left between them.

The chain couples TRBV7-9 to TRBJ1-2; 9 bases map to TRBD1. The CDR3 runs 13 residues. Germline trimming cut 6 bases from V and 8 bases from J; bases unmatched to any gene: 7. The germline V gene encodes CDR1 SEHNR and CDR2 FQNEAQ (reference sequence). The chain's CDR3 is CASSQHRGHGYTF. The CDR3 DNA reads TGTGCCAGCAGTCAGCACAGGGGGCACGGCTACACCTTC.

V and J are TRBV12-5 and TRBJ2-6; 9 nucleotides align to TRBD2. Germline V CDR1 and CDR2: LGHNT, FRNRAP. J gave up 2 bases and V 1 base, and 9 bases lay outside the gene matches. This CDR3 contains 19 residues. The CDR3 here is CASGLDAGGPGPGANVLTF. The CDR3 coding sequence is TGTGCTAGTGGTTTGGATGCGGGGGGGCCGGGGCCTGGGGCCAACGTCCTGACTTTC.

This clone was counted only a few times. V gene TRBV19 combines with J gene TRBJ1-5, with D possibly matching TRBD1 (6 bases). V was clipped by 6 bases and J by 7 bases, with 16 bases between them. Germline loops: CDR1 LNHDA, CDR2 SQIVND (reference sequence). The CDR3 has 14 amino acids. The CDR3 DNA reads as TGTGCCAGTAGAAGCCCCCAGGGGTTGCAGCCCCAGCATTTT. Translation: CASRSPQGLQPQHF.

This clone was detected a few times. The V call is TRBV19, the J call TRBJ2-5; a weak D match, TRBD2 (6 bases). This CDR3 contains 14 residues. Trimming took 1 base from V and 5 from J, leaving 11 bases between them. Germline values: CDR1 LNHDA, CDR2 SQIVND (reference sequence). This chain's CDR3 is CASSIGPREETQYF. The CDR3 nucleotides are TGTGCCAGTAGTATAGGTCCTCGGGAGGAGACCCAGTACTTC. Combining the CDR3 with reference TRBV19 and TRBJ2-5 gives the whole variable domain DGGITQSPKYLFRKEGQNVTLSCEQNLNHDAMYWYRQDPGQGLRLIYYSQIVNDFQKGDIAEGYSVSREKKESFPLTVTSAQKNPTAFYLCASSIGPREETQYFGPGTRLLVL.

The CDR3 nucleotides read TGTGCCAGCAGCTCACCAGGACAGAGTGCGACCCAGTACTTC. Translated: CASSSPGQSATQYF. The rearrangement uses TRBV11-3 and TRBJ2-5, with a weak D call TRBD1 (6 bases). V was shortened by 4 bases and J by 7 bases, with 16 bases between the two germline ends. Germline assignment: CDR1 SGHNT and CDR2 YENEEA. The CDR3 is 14 residues long. Combining the CDR3 with reference TRBV11-3 and TRBJ2-5 gives the whole variable domain EAGVVQSPRYKIIEKKQPVAFWCNPISGHNTLYWYLQNLGQGPELLIRYENEEAVDDSQLPKDRFSAERLKGVDSTLKIQPAELGDSAVYLCASSSPGQSATQYFGPGTRLLVL.

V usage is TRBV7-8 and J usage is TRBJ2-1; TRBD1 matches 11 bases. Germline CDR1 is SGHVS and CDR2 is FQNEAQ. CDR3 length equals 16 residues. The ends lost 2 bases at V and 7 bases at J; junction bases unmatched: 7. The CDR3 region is CASSLRTGGRWNEQFF. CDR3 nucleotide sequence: TGTGCCAGCAGCTTAAGGACAGGGGGCAGATGGAATGAGCAGTTCTTC. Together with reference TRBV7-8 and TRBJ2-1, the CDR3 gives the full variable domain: GAGVSQSPRYKVAKRGQDVALRCDPISGHVSLFWYQQALGQGPEFLTYFQNEAQLDKSGLPSDRFFAERPEGSVSTLKIQRTQQEDSAVYLCASSLRTGGRWNEQFFGPGTRLTVL.